One and the same sample provided the 8 T cell receptor beta chains below, sequenced in a study of blood T cells in healthy people across ages. Together with a sample-barcoded 5' primer, a J-beta primer mix was included in a second PCR lasting about 6 to 11 cycles. TCRdb passed the 5' RACE reads through MiXCR, listing each CDR3 protein once. The sample records some 780,000 distinct CDR3 sequences, around 50% being singletons. The sequenced sample consisted of blood. These receptors were taken from a man in his forties or fifties in good health.

The rearrangement uses TRBV6-5 and TRBJ1-5; a possible D gene is TRBD1 (5 bases). There are 14 residues in the CDR3. With 6 bases removed from V and 6 bases from J, the gap between germline ends came to 15 bases. Germline V gene data show CDR1 as MNHEY and CDR2 as SVGAGI. The CDR3 nucleotides read TGTGCCAGCAGGCCGGGACTAATCAGTCAGCCCCAGCATTTT. It translates to CASRPGLISQPQHF.

The chain has TRBV19 and TRBJ2-3; 7 bases match TRBD1. The length of the CDR3 is 14 residues. V was pared by 9 bases and J by 2 bases, with 8 bases of the junction left unmatched. Germline lookup yields CDR1 LNHDA and CDR2 SQIVND (reference sequence). This CDR3 is CASNQGQLTDTQYF. The CDR3 DNA follows: TGTGCCAGCAATCAGGGACAGCTCACAGATACGCAGTATTTT.

The chain employs TRBV7-6 and TRBJ2-7; 10 positions match TRBD2. CDR1 SGHVS and CDR2 FNYEAQ come from the germline V gene. V lost 3 bases and J lost 3; bases outside the gene matches: 11. This CDR3 comprises 17 residues. CDR3 region: CASSFLSSGRFIYEQYF. The CDR3 bases are TGTGCCAGCAGCTTCCTGAGTAGCGGGAGGTTCATCTACGAGCAGTACTTC.

CDR3 nucleotide sequence: TGTGCCAGCAGCGGAACGCCGGGACAGGGATCCTGGGGCACTGAAGCTTTCTTT. This encodes CASSGTPGQGSWGTEAFF. V is TRBV9 and J is TRBJ1-1, with 9 nucleotides matching TRBD1. This CDR3 is 18 amino acids long. Germline V lookup: CDR1 SGDLS, CDR2 YYNGEE. V was clipped by 3 bases and J by 4 bases; unmatched bases: 16. Full variable domain (outside the CDR3, taken from reference TRBV9 and TRBJ1-1): DSGVTQTPKHLITATGQRVTLRCSPRSGDLSVYWYQQSLDQGLQFLIQYYNGEERAKGNILERFSAQQFPDLHSELNLSSLELGDSALYFCASSGTPGQGSWGTEAFFGQGTRLTVV.

Only one count was recorded for this clonotype. The genes are TRBV25-1 and TRBJ2-3, with 10 bases that match TRBD2. This CDR3 has 17 residues. Unmatched junction bases numbered 10, after V lost 5 bases and J lost 2 bases. CDR1 is MGHDK, CDR2 SYGVNS, per germline. The DNA for the CDR3 is TGTGCCAGCAGTAAATTAGCGGGAGGACCCAACACAGATACGCAGTATTTT. Translating gives CASSKLAGGPNTDTQYF.

Only a few counts were recorded for this clonotype. V is TRBV28 and J is TRBJ1-2; 11 positions agree with TRBD1. From germline, CDR1 is MDHEN and CDR2 SYDVKM. The ends lost 6 bases at V and 7 bases at J; junction bases unmatched: 4. There are 13 residues in the CDR3. In nucleotides, the CDR3 is TGTGCCAGCAGCCGGACAGGGGGCGGTGGCTACACCTTC. Amino acid sequence: CASSRTGGGGYTF.

The chain is built from TRBV27 and TRBJ2-3, with 9 nucleotides matching TRBD2. Germline-derived CDR1 and CDR2 are MNHEY and SMNVEV (reference sequence). The V gene end was trimmed by 4 bases and the J gene end by 3 bases; junction bases not matched to a gene: 5. The CDR3 runs to 15 residues. The CDR3 region has the DNA TGTGCCAGCAGTTCTGCTAGCGGGGTAACAGATACGCAGTATTTT. It codes for CASSSASGVTDTQYF.

This clonotype occurred many times. The chain employs TRBV20-1 and TRBJ2-5, with D possibly being TRBD1 (6 bases). Trimming removed 3 bases at V and 0 bases at J, with 17 bases between. CDR3 length: 16 amino acids. Germline values: CDR1 DFQATT, CDR2 SNEGSKA (reference sequence). The CDR3 coding sequence is TGCAGTGCTAGGGGTAGACAGGCATTATACCAAGAGACCCAGTACTTC. Protein sequence: CSARGRQALYQETQYF.